This TCR beta chain was observed in a study of blood T cell repertoires in COVID-19. Source study methods: Quantification of nucleated cells was approximated via reference gene primer amplification. The protocol was immunoSEQ multiplex PCR, while the TCRdb copy is restricted to in-frame clones and leaves out a portion. D and trimming were read from the DNA, whereas the V and J calls and clone size are those reported in that table. The sample gives around 280,000 clones, approximately 91% of which show up once; approximately 10% is in the top ten. Germline values: CDR1 SNHLY, CDR2 FYNNEI. The CDR3 is made up of 16 amino acids. V lost 5 bases, J lost 5 bases, and 10 bases stayed unmatched.

This clonotype was obtained from a woman in her twenties or thirties with COVID-19, enrolled during active disease. Sample: peripheral blood. The chain links TRBV2 to TRBJ2-2, with 8 bases aligning to TRBD1. The CDR3 region is CASSRPLGQATGELFF. The CDR3, as DNA: TGTGCCAGCAGTCGACCTCTGGGACAGGCAACCGGGGAGCTGTTTTTT.